These 17 T cell receptor beta chains were all obtained from the same sample, sequenced in a study of shared clonotypes between healthy human individuals. Libraries were prepared by immunoSEQ multiplex PCR; TCRdb keeps only in-frame clonotypes and omits some of them. The sample includes 640,000 or so clones, approximately 79% of them seen just once. Input material: memory CD4+ T cells sorted from blood. Subset given: CD45RA-negative fraction. Every receptor here comes from a woman in her thirties in good health.

The chain recombines TRBV7-6 with TRBJ1-5, with no clear D. Germline V gives CDR1 SGHVS, CDR2 FNYEAQ. CDR3 length: 13 residues. Trimming removed 5 bases at V and 4 bases at J, with 9 bases between. CDR3 bases: TGTGCCAGCAGCCCCGACGGGAATCAGCCCCAGCATTTT. It translates to CASSPDGNQPQHF.

The chain employs TRBV19 and TRBJ2-7, with D possibly being TRBD1 or TRBD2 (7 bases each). This CDR3 is built from 13 residues. Trimming shortened V by 7 bases and J by 5 bases, and 15 bases separated the two germline ends. Germline assignment: CDR1 LNHDA and CDR2 SQIVND (reference sequence). The CDR3 sequence: CASMVAGGDEQYF. The CDR3, as DNA: TGTGCCAGTATGGTTGCAGGGGGGGACGAGCAGTACTTC.

This clone was counted once. The V call is TRBV6-4, the J call TRBJ1-2, with 8 bases fitting TRBD1. This CDR3 has 13 residues. J gave up 4 bases and V 5 bases, and 3 bases lay outside the gene matches. Germline V gene lookup returns CDR1 MRHNA and CDR2 SNTAGT. CDR3 DNA: TGTGCCAGCAGTCCAGGGGGCAGCTATGGCTACACCTTC. This encodes CASSPGGSYGYTF.

This clone has only a few counts. V gene TRBV29-1 combines with J gene TRBJ1-1; 8 positions agree with TRBD1. J was trimmed by 6 bases and V by 8 bases; bases with no gene match: 11. The CDR3 has 13 residues. Per germline, CDR1 SQVTM and CDR2 ANQGSEA. The DNA of the CDR3 is TGCAGCTCCAGGGGGCAGGGGGCATCTGAAGCTTTCTTT. It is translated as CSSRGQGASEAFF.

The CDR3 DNA reads TGCGCCAGCAGTCAAATCGACAGATCAACCTACGAGCAGTACTTC. This encodes CASSQIDRSTYEQYF. This chain uses TRBV5-1 with TRBJ2-7, with a tentative D call TRBD1 (5 bases). In germline, CDR1 is SGHRS, CDR2 YFSETQ. This CDR3 contains 15 residues. The germline V and J ends were trimmed by 5 bases and 2 bases, with 17 bases remaining between them.

The rearrangement joins TRBV9 to TRBJ2-5; D could derive from TRBD1 or TRBD2 (6 bases each). The CDR3 spans 14 residues. With 4 bases removed from V and 3 bases from J, the gap between germline ends came to 13 bases. Germline-derived CDR1 and CDR2 are SGDLS and YYNGEE. The CDR3 DNA reads as TGTGCCAGCAGCCCGGGGGCTGGTAAAGAGACCCAGTACTTC. Protein: CASSPGAGKETQYF.

This clone appeared a single time. The J gene is TRBJ1-1, the V gene TRBV5-1, with TRBD1 matching 9 bases. The CDR3 length is 15 residues. The V and J ends lost 4 bases and 1 base, in that order; junction bases with no gene match: 5. The germline gives CDR1 SGHRS, CDR2 YFSETQ. CDR3 coding DNA: TGCGCCAGCAGCACCTGGACAGGGGCGAACACTGAAGCTTTCTTT. Amino acids: CASSTWTGANTEAFF.

The rearrangement uses TRBV7-2 and TRBJ2-7; 8 bases are shared with TRBD1. The CDR3 spans 15 residues. Per germline, CDR1 SGHTA and CDR2 FQGNSA. The V gene end was trimmed by 4 bases and the J gene end by 2 bases; junction bases not matched to a gene: 7. DNA of the CDR3: TGTGCCAGCAGCTCCGGGACAGGTCCTACCTACGAGCAGTACTTC. As protein: CASSSGTGPTYEQYF. The full variable domain, with the rest looked up from reference TRBV7-2 and TRBJ2-7, is GAGVSQSPSNKVTEKGKDVELRCDPISGHTALYWYRQSLGQGLEFLIYFQGNSAPDKSGLPSDRFSAERTGGSVSTLTIQRTQQEDSAVYLCASSSGTGPTYEQYFGPGTRLTVT.

V is TRBV15 and J is TRBJ1-1; D not resolved. The V and J ends lost 0 bases and 0 bases respectively, with 11 bases between them. Germline CDR1 is LNHNV and CDR2 is YYDKDF (reference sequence). The CDR3 totals 16 residues. CDR3 bases: TGTGCCACCAGCAGAGATAGGTTAATACTGAACACTGAAGCTTTCTTT. Protein: CATSRDRLILNTEAFF. The full variable domain, with the rest looked up from reference TRBV15 and TRBJ1-1, is DAMVIQNPRYQVTQFGKPVTLSCSQTLNHNVMYWYQQKSSQAPKLLFHYYDKDFNNEADTPDNFQSRRPNTSFCFLDIRSPGLGDTAMYLCATSRDRLILNTEAFFGQGTRLTVV.

The chain uses TRBV29-1 and TRBJ1-1; 8 nucleotides line up with TRBD1. Germline CDR1 reads SQVTM; CDR2 reads ANQGSEA. V lost 4 bases, J lost 1 base, and 2 bases stayed unmatched. The CDR3 is 13 residues long. The CDR3 region has the DNA TGCAGCGTTGTTCAGGGGGCGAACACTGAAGCTTTCTTT. It codes for CSVVQGANTEAFF. The full variable domain, rest sourced from reference TRBV29-1 and TRBJ1-1, is SAVISQKPSRDICQRGTSLTIQCQVDSQVTMMFWYRQQPGQSLTLIATANQGSEATYESGFVIDKFPISRPNLTFSTLTVSNMSPEDSSIYLCSVVQGANTEAFFGQGTRLTVV.

This clone was found a few times. Other DNA sequences from this sample encode an identical CDR3 as well. The CDR3 sequence: CASSESGGSEAFF. In nucleotides, the CDR3 is TGCGCCAGCAGTGAGTCAGGGGGCAGTGAAGCTTTCTTT. This chain links TRBV10-1 with TRBJ1-1, with 7 bases aligning to TRBD1. Germline V gene sequence: CDR1 WNHNN, CDR2 SYGVQD (reference sequence). This CDR3 comprises 13 residues. V shed 0 bases and J 7 bases; nucleotides not matched to a gene: 2.

This chain links TRBV7-2 with TRBJ1-3, with a possible D match to TRBD1 (5 bases). V lost 5 bases and J lost 7, with 15 bases in between. The CDR3 contains 14 residues. CDR1 SGHTA and CDR2 FQGNSA come from the germline V gene. The CDR3 DNA sequence: TGTGCCAGCAGCCCGGGACGTTTGCGGAACACCATATATTTT. Translated: CASSPGRLRNTIYF.

CDR3 nucleotides: TGCGCCAGCAGCCAAGATCCCCTGAGGGGGACTGGGGCCAACGTCCTGACTTTC. This encodes CASSQDPLRGTGANVLTF. The rearrangement uses TRBV4-1 and TRBJ2-6; tentative D call: TRBD1 (6 bases). Germline assignment: CDR1 MGHRA and CDR2 YSYEKL. This CDR3 region has 18 residues. V was cut by 0 bases and J by 2 bases, with 14 bases left in between.

About this clone: The sample holds other DNA sequences that translate to the same CDR3. This rearrangement joins TRBV15 to TRBJ2-3; TRBD2 matches 9 bases. This CDR3 is 16 amino acids long. CDR1 and CDR2 (germline): LNHNV, YYDKDF (reference sequence). V was pared by 0 bases and J by 3 bases, with 4 bases of the junction left unmatched. The CDR3 coding sequence is TGTGCCACCAGCAGAGATAGCGGGAGTGGTACAGATACGCAGTATTTT. It encodes CATSRDSGSGTDTQYF.

The chain is built from TRBV11-2 and TRBJ1-1; TRBD1 is a possible D gene (6 bases). This CDR3 is 15 amino acids long. Per the germline V gene, CDR1 is SGHAT and CDR2 is FQNNGV. The V end lost 1 base, the J end lost 4 bases, and 13 bases lay between the germline ends. The DNA for the CDR3 is TGTGCCAGCAGCTTAGTCACAGGGATCAGCACTGAAGCTTTCTTT. Translation: CASSLVTGISTEAFF.

The CDR3 sequence: CASSSVTGGEVHEQYF. CDR3 DNA sequence: TGTGCCAGCAGTTCAGTTACAGGGGGCGAGGTCCACGAGCAGTACTTC. The rearrangement uses TRBV6-5 and TRBJ2-7, with 9 nucleotides matching TRBD1. V dropped 4 bases and J dropped 5; count of bases not matched to a gene: 12. The germline V gene has CDR1 MNHEY and CDR2 SVGAGI. The length of the CDR3 is 16 residues.

The chain joins TRBV6-6 to TRBJ1-5; 7 nucleotides match TRBD1. This CDR3 region has 15 residues. Unmatched junction bases numbered 5, after V lost 6 bases and J lost 0 bases. Germline values: CDR1 MNHNY, CDR2 SVGAGI (reference sequence). In DNA, the CDR3 is TGTGCCAGCAGCGGCGGGACAGCTAGCAATCAGCCCCAGCATTTT. It encodes CASSGGTASNQPQHF.